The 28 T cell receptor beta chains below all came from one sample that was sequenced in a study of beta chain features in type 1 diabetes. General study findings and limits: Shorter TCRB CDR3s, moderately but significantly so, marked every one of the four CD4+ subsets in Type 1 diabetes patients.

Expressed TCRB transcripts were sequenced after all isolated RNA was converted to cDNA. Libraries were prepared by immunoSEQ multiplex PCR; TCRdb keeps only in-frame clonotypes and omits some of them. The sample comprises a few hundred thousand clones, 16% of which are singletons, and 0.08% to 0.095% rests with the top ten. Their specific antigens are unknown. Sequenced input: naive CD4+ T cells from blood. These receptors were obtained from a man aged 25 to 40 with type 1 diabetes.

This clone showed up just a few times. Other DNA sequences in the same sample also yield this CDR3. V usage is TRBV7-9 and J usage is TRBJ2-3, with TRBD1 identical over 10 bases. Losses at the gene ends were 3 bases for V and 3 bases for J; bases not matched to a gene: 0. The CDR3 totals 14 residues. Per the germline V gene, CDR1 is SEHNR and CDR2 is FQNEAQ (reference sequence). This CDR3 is CASSLGQGTDTQYF. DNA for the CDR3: TGTGCCAGCAGCTTGGGACAGGGGACAGATACGCAGTATTTT.

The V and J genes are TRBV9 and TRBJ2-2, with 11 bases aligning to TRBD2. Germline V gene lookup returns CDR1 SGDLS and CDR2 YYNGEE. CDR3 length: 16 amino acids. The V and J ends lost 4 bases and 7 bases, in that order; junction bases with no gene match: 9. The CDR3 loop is CASSIPLAGVGGELFF. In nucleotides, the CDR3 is TGTGCCAGCAGCATCCCACTAGCGGGAGTTGGCGGGGAGCTGTTTTTT.

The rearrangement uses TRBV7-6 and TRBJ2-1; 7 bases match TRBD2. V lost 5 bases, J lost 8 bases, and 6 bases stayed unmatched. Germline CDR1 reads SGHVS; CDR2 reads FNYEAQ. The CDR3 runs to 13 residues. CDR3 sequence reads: CASSPTSDDEQFF. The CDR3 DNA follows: TGTGCCAGCAGCCCAACTAGCGACGATGAGCAGTTCTTC.

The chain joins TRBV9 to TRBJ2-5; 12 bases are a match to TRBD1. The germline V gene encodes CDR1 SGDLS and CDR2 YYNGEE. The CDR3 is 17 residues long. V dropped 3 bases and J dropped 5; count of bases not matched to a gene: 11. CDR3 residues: CASSAGSGQGAWETQYF. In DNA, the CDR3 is TGTGCCAGCAGCGCTGGATCGGGACAGGGGGCTTGGGAGACCCAGTACTTC.

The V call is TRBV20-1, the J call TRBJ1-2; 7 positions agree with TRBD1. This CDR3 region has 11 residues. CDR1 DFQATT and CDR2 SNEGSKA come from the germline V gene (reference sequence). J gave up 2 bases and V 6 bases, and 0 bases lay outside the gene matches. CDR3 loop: CSAGQNYGYTF. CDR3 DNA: TGCAGTGCGGGACAGAACTATGGCTACACCTTC.

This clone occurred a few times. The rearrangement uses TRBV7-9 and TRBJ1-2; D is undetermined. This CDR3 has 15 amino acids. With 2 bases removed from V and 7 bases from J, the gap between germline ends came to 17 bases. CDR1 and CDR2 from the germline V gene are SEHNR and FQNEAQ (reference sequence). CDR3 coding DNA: TGTGCCAGCAGCTTAATCAATGAGGGAAGTGGTGGCTACACCTTC. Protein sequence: CASSLINEGSGGYTF.

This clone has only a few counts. The CDR3 nucleotides read TGTGCCAGCAGTTTATGGGCGACAGGCTCCGAGCAGTACTTC. Translated: CASSLWATGSEQYF. The chain links TRBV27 to TRBJ2-7; tentatively, D is TRBD1 (6 bases). Germline CDR1 reads MNHEY; CDR2 reads SMNVEV (reference sequence). This CDR3 spans 14 amino acids. V was clipped by 1 base and J by 6 bases, with 13 bases between them.

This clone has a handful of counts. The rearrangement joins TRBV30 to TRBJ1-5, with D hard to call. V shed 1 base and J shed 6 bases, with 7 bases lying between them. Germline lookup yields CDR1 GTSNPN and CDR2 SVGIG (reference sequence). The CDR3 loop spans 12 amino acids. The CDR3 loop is CAWSAGSQPQHF. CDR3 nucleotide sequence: TGTGCCTGGAGTGCGGGGTCTCAGCCCCAGCATTTT.

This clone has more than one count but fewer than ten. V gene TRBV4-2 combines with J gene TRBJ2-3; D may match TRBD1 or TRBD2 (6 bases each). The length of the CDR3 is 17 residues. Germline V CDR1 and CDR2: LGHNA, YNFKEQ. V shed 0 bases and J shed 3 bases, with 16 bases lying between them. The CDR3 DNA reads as TGTGCCAGCAGCCAAGATGCGGGGCTAGGGGGGACAGATACGCAGTATTTT. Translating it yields CASSQDAGLGGTDTQYF.

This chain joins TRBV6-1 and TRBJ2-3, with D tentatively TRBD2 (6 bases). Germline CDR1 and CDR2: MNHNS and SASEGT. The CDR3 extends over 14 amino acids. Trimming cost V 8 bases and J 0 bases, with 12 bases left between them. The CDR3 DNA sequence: TGTGCCAGCCTGTCGGGACTCAGCACAGATACGCAGTATTTT. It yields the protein CASLSGLSTDTQYF.

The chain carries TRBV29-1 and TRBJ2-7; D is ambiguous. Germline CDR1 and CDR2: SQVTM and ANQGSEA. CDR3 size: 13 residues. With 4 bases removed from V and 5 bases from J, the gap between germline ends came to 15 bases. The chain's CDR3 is CSVVRPLVDEQYF. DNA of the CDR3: TGCAGCGTTGTTCGACCCCTAGTTGACGAGCAGTACTTC.

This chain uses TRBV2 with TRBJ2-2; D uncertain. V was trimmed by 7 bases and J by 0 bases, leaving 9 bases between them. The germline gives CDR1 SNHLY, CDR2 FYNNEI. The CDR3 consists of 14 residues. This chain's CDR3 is CASNRSPNTGELFF. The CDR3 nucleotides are TGTGCCAGCAATCGCAGCCCGAACACCGGGGAGCTGTTTTTT.

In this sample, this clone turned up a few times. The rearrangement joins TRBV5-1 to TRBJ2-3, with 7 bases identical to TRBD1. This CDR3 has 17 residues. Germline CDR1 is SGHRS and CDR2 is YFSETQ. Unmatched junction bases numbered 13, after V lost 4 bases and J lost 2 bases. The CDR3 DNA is TGCGCCAGCAGCGTCCTAAGACAGGGTGGGAACACAGATACGCAGTATTTT. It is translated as CASSVLRQGGNTDTQYF.

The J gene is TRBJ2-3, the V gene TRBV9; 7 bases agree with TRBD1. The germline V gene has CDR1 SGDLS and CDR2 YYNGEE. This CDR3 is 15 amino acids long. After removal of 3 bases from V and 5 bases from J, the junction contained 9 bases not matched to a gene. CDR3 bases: TGTGCCAGCAGCGCGAGACAGGGACGGGGAGATACGCAGTATTTT. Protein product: CASSARQGRGDTQYF. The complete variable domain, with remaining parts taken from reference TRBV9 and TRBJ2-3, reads DSGVTQTPKHLITATGQRVTLRCSPRSGDLSVYWYQQSLDQGLQFLIQYYNGEERAKGNILERFSAQQFPDLHSELNLSSLELGDSALYFCASSARQGRGDTQYFGPGTRLTVL.

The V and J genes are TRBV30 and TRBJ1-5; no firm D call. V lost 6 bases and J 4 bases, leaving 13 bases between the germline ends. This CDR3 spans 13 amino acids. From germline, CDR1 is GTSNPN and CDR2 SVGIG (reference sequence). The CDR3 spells CACSPGVNQPQHF. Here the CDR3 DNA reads TGTGCCTGTTCACCGGGTGTAAATCAGCCCCAGCATTTT.

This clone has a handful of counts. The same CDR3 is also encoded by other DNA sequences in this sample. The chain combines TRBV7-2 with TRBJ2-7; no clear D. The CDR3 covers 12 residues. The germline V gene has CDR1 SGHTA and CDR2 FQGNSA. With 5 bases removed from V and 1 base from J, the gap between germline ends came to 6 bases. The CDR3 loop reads CASSPNSYEQYF. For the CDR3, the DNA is TGTGCCAGCAGCCCAAATTCCTACGAGCAGTACTTC.

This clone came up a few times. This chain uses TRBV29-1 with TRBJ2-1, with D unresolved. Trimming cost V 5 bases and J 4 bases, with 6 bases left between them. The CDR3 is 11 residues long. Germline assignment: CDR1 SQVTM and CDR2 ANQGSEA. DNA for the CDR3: TGCAGCGTTACCCCTTACAATGAGCAGTTCTTC. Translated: CSVTPYNEQFF.

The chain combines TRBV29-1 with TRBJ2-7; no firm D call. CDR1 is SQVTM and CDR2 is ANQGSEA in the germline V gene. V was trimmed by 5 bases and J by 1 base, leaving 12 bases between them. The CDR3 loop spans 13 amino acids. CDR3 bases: TGCAGCGTTCGACTTCTTCTATCCTACGAGCAGTACTTC. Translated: CSVRLLLSYEQYF.

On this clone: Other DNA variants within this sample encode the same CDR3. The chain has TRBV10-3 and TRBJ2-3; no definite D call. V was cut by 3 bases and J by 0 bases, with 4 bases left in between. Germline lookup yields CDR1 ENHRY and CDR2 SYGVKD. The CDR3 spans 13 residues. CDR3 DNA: TGTGCCATCAGTGAACCTAGCACAGATACGCAGTATTTT. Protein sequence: CAISEPSTDTQYF.

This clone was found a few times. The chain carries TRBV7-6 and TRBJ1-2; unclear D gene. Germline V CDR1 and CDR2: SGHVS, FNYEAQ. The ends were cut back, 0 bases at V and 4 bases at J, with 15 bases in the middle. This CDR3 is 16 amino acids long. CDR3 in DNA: TGTGCCAGCAGCTTAGCGGCCACGGCAGCCTTCTATGGCTACACCTTC. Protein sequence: CASSLAATAAFYGYTF.

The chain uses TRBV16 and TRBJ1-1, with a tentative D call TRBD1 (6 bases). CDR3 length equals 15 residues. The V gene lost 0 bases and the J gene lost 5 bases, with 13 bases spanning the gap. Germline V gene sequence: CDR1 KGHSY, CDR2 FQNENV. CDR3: CASSQSGQPGTEAFF. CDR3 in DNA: TGTGCCAGCAGCCAATCTGGACAGCCAGGGACTGAAGCTTTCTTT.

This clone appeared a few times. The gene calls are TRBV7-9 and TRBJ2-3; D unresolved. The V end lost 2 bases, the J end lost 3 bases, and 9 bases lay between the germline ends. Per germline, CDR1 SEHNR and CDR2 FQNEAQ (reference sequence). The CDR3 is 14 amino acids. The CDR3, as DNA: TGTGCCAGCAGCTTACTGTCAGGTACAGATACGCAGTATTTT. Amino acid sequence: CASSLLSGTDTQYF.

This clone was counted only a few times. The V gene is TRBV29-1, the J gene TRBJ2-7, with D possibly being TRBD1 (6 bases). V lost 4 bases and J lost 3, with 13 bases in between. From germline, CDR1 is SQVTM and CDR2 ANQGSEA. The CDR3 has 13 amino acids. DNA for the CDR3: TGCAGCGTTGGGGGGCTAGCCAGCTACGAGCAGTACTTC. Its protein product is CSVGGLASYEQYF.

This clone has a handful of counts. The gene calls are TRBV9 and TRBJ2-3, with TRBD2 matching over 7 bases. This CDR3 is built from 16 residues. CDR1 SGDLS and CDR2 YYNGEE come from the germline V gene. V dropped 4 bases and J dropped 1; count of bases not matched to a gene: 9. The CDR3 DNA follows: TGTGCCAGCAGCCCTCGCCTAGCGGAACGCACAGATACGCAGTATTTT. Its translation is CASSPRLAERTDTQYF.

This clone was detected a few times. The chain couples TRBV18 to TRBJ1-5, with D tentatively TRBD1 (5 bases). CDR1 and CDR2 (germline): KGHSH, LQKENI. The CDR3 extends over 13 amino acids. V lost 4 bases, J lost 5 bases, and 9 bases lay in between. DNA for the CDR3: TGTGCCAGCTCACGGGGGGAGGATCAGCCCCAGCATTTT. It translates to CASSRGEDQPQHF.

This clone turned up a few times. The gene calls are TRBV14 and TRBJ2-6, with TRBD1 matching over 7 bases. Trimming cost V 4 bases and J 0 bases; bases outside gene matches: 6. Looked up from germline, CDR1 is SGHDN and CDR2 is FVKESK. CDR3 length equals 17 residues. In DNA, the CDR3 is TGTGCCAGCAGCCGGGGGACAGACAGCTCTGGGGCCAACGTCCTGACTTTC. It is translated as CASSRGTDSSGANVLTF.

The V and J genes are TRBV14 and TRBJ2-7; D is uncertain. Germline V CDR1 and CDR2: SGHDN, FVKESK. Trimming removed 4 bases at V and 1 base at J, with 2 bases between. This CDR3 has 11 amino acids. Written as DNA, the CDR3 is TGTGCCAGCAGCCGTTCCTACGAGCAGTACTTC. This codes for CASSRSYEQYF.

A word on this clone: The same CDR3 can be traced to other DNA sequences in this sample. The CDR3 here is CATSRVTGELFF. DNA of the CDR3: TGTGCCACCAGCAGAGTCACCGGGGAGCTGTTTTTT. The chain links TRBV15 to TRBJ2-2; D is unclear. There are 12 residues in the CDR3. Germline CDR1 reads LNHNV; CDR2 reads YYDKDF (reference sequence). V was clipped by 1 base and J by 4 bases, with 1 base between them.